This TCR beta chain was sequenced during a study of shared clonotypes between healthy human individuals. Trimming removed 7 bases at V and 0 bases at J, with 13 bases between. There are 15 residues in the CDR3. The germline V gene encodes CDR1 MNHNS and CDR2 SASEGT. The assay was immunoSEQ multiplex PCR, and TCRdb's table has in-frame clones only and misses some. The data contain around 340,000 clones, 70% to 75% of them singletons. The sequencing sample was made of memory CD4+ T cells sorted from blood. Subset here: CD45RA-negative fraction. The chain joins TRBV6-1 to TRBJ2-1, with D unresolved. The sequence was obtained from a man aged 30-40 years in good health. The CDR3, as DNA: TGTGCCAGCAACCCTAGACTTAGCTCCTACAATGAGCAGTTCTTC. Its translation is CASNPRLSSYNEQFF.